This paragraph reports one T cell receptor (beta chain). Its matching antigen is unknown. The data originate from a study of OX40 agonist ivuxolimab in advanced cancers. General study findings and limits: Those patients achieving a partial response at 0.1-3.0 mg/kg showed among the lowest clonal expansion.

The germline CDR1 and CDR2 sequences are MNHEY and SVGAGI. Germline trimming cut 3 bases from V and 2 bases from J; bases unmatched to any gene: 3. CDR3 length: 14 amino acids. Assay: immunoSEQ multiplex PCR; the TCRdb copy retains only in-frame clones and omits some. In the table there are about 83,000 clones, around 85% of which are singletons. The genes are TRBV6-5 and TRBJ1-1, with 7 bases aligning to TRBD1. The sequencing here drew on CD4+ or CD8+ T cells sorted from blood, taken in a trial of the OX40 agonist ivuxolimab. The source of this sequence is an adult with an advanced solid tumor such as melanoma, head and neck, liver or kidney cancer. The CDR3 protein is CASSYDRANTEAFF. The CDR3 bases are TGTGCCAGCAGTTATGACAGGGCAAACACTGAAGCTTTCTTT.